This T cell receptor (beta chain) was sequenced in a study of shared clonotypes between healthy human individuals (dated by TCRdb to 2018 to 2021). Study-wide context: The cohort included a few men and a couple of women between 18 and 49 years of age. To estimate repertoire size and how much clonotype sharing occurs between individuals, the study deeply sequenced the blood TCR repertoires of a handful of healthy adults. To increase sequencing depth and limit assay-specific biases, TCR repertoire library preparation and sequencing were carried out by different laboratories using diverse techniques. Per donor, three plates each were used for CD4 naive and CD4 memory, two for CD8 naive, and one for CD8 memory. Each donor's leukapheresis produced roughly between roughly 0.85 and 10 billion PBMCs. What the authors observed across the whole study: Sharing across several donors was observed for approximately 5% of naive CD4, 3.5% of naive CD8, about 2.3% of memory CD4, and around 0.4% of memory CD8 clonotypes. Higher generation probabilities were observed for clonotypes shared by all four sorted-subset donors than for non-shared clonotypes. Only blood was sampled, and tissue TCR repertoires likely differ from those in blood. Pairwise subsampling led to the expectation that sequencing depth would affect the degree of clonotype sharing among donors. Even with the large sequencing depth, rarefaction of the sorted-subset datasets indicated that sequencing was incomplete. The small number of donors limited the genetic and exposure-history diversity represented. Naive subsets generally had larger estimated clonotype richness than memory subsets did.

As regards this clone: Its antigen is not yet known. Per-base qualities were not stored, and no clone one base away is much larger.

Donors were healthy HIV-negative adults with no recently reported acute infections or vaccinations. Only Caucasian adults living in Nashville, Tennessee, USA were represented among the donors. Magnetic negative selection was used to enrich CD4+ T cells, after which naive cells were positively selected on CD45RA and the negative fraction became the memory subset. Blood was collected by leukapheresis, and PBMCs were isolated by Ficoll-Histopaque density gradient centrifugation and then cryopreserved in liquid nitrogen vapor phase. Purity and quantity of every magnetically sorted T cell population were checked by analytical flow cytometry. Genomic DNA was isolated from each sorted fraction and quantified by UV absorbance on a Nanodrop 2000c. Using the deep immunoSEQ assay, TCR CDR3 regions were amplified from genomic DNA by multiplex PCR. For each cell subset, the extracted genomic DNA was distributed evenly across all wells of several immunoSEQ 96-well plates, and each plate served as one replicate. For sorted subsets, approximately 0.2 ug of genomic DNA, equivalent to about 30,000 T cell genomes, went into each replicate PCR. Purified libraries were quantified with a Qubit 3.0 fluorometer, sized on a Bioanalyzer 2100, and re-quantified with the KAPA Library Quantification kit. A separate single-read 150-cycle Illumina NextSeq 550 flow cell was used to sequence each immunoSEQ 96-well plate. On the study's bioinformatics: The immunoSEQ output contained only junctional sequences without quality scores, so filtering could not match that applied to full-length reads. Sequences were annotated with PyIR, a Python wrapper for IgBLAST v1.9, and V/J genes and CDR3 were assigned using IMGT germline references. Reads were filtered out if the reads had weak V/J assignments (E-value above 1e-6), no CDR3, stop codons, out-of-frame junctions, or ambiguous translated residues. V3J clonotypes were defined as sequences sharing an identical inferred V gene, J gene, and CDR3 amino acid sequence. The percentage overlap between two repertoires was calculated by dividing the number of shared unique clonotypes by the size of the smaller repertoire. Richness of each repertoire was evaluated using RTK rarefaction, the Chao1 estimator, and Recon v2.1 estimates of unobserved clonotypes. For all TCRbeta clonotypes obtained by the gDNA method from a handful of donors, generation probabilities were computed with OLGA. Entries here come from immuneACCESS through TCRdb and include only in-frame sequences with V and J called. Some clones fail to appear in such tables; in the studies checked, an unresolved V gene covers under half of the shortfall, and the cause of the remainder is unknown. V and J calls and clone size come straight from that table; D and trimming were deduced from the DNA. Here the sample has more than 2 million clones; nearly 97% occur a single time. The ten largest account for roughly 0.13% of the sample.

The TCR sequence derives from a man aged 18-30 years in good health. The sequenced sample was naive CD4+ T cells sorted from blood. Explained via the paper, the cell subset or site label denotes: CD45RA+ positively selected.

The nucleotides read TGTGCTAGTGGTTCCGGTGGTCTGGGACTAGCGGAGGAGCAGTTCTTC. It translates as CASGSGGLGLAEEQFF. The chain uses TRBV12-5 and TRBJ2-1, with 11 junctional bases fitting TRBD2. From its cysteine to its phenylalanine, the CDR3 spans 16 amino acids. Of all the DNA, just the CDR3 is kept, 48 bases in frame from base 1. The V end gives up 4 bases and the J end 10 bases, leaving 12 bases in the junction not matched to a gene. From a lookup of the germline V gene, CDR1 and CDR2 are LGHNT and FRNRAP. When the CDR3 is completed using the reference TRBV12-5 and TRBJ2-1 genes on either side, the full variable domain is DARVTQTPRHKVTEMGQEVTMRCQPILGHNTVFWYRQTMMQGLELLAYFRNRAPLDDSGMPKDRFSAEMPDATLATLKIQPSEPRDSAVYFCASGSGGLGLAEEQFFGPGTRLTVL.